These T cell receptor beta chains were read from a single sample in a study of blood T cells in healthy people across ages. TCRdb re-analysed the 5' RACE reads in MiXCR, keeping a single row per CDR3 protein. The sample yields about 1.8 million distinct CDR3 sequences, around 48% seen once. The material sequenced was blood. The source is a woman aged 40-49 years in good health. The CDR3 runs from the conserved cysteine through the conserved F or W. The D gene is left open where the match is weak. Some rows mark clone size as missing; the rest say once, few, many or name a class of expanded clone.

clone_size	v_call	d_call	j_call	cdr3_aa	cdr3_nt
NA	TRBV4-2	NA	TRBJ1-1	CASSQNVAGVGEAFF	TGTGCCAGCAGCCAAAACGTGGCAGGGGTAGGTGAAGCTTTCTTT
NA	TRBV6-1	NA	TRBJ2-4	CASGLSGEQYF	TGTGCCAGCGGCTTAAGTGGAGAGCAGTACTTC
NA	TRBV6-2/TRBV6-3	NA	TRBJ2-1	CASSYAGAWRNNEQFF	TGTGCCAGCAGTTATGCGGGGGCTTGGAGAAACAATGAGCAGTTCTTC
NA	TRBV4-2	NA	TRBJ1-2	CASRWERGYTF	TGTGCCAGCAGATGGGAGCGCGGCTACACCTTC
NA	TRBV5-6	TRBD1	TRBJ2-2	CASSLPGQTTGELFF	TGTGCCAGCAGCCTCCCGGGACAGACCACCGGGGAGCTGTTTTTT
NA	TRBV20-1	NA	TRBJ2-5	CSAEGRLRETQYF	TGCAGTGCTGAAGGCAGGCTTCGGGAGACCCAGTACTTC
NA	TRBV7-2	NA	TRBJ1-2	CASDPIHLKGYTF	TGTGCCAGCGATCCTATCCACTTAAAAGGCTACACCTTC
few	TRBV7-2	NA	TRBJ2-7	CASSFPPEVTASYEQYF	TGTGCCAGCAGCTTTCCACCGGAGGTAACGGCCTCCTACGAGCAGTACTTC
NA	TRBV6-4	NA	TRBJ1-5	CASSAAENQPQHF	TGTGCCAGCAGTGCGGCCGAGAATCAGCCCCAGCATTTT
NA	TRBV5-1	NA	TRBJ2-5	CASSQSGTYNEQYF	TGCGCCAGCAGCCAGAGTGGTACATACAATGAGCAGTACTTC
NA	TRBV18	TRBD1	TRBJ2-7	CASSPLIGTGGEQYF	TGTGCCAGCTCACCTCTAATTGGGACAGGGGGCGAGCAGTACTTC
NA	TRBV6-5	TRBD1	TRBJ2-4	CASSYTGTGNIQYF	TGTGCCAGCAGTTATACGGGGACAGGGAACATTCAGTACTTC
NA	TRBV6-5	NA	TRBJ1-5	CASSPMGQPQHF	TGTGCCAGCAGTCCTATGGGTCAGCCCCAGCATTTT
few	TRBV7-6	NA	TRBJ2-5	CASSLAPSRETQYF	TGTGCCAGCAGCTTAGCCCCCTCTAGGGAGACCCAGTACTTC
NA	TRBV28	TRBD1	TRBJ1-2	CASSLTGGEGYTF	TGTGCCAGCAGTTTGACAGGGGGAGAAGGCTACACCTTC
NA	TRBV7-2	TRBD2	TRBJ2-1	CASSHGLAGGFGEQFF	TGTGCCAGCAGCCACGGACTAGCGGGGGGCTTCGGTGAGCAGTTCTTC
NA	TRBV4-1	NA	TRBJ2-7	CASSQDDGTYRSYEQYF	TGCGCCAGCAGCCAAGATGATGGGACATATCGCTCCTACGAGCAGTACTTC
NA	TRBV2	NA	TRBJ2-3	CARAGEGDDISTDTQYF	TGTGCCAGAGCCGGAGAAGGGGATGACATAAGCACAGATACGCAGTATTTT
NA	TRBV9	NA	TRBJ2-5	CASSVASGMETQYF	TGTGCCAGCAGCGTAGCATCTGGGATGGAGACCCAGTACTTC
few	TRBV6-5	NA	TRBJ2-7	CASSYSVGMQTYEQYF	TGTGCCAGCAGTTACTCCGTGGGGATGCAAACCTACGAGCAGTACTTC
NA	TRBV28	NA	TRBJ1-2	CASSRGGKSYYGYTF	TGTGCCAGCAGTCGTGGGGGCAAGTCTTACTATGGCTACACCTTC
few	TRBV6-2/TRBV6-3	NA	TRBJ2-7	CASSTNSGPYEQYF	TGTGCCAGCAGTACAAATAGCGGACCCTACGAGCAGTACTTC
NA	TRBV4-3	NA	TRBJ2-5	CANSQDRGSTKQETQYF	TGCGCCAACAGCCAAGATAGGGGAAGTACGAAACAAGAGACCCAGTACTTC
NA	TRBV20-1	TRBD1	TRBJ2-2	CSAGDRGRTGELFF	TGCAGTGCTGGGGACAGGGGGCGCACCGGGGAGCTGTTTTTT
once	TRBV27	TRBD1	TRBJ2-5	CASSYPGQGIETQYF	TGTGCCAGCAGTTATCCCGGACAGGGTATAGAGACCCAGTACTTC
NA	TRBV6-2/TRBV6-3	TRBD1	TRBJ2-1	CAGSYSPGTGVNNEQFF	TGTGCCGGCAGTTACTCGCCCGGGACAGGGGTTAACAATGAGCAGTTCTTC
NA	TRBV7-2	NA	TRBJ2-1	CASSRRGFEQFF	TGTGCCAGCAGCCGCAGGGGTTTTGAGCAGTTCTTC
NA	TRBV28	NA	TRBJ2-1	CASSLRGHEGEQFF	TGTGCCAGCAGTTTAAGGGGCCACGAGGGTGAGCAGTTCTTC
few	TRBV7-2	NA	TRBJ2-7	CASSLRSSPSSYEQYF	TGTGCCAGCAGCTTACGGAGTAGCCCGAGCTCCTACGAGCAGTACTTC
NA	TRBV28	TRBD1	TRBJ1-2	CASRPGTGGSVGYGYTF	TGTGCCAGCAGGCCCGGGACAGGGGGTTCTGTAGGCTATGGCTACACCTTC
NA	TRBV28	NA	TRBJ1-4	CASSFNRQDSFNEKLFF	TGTGCCAGCAGTTTCAACCGGCAGGATAGCTTTAATGAAAAACTGTTTTTT
NA	TRBV28	NA	TRBJ2-5	CASISIGETQYF	TGTGCCAGCATCTCAATTGGGGAGACCCAGTACTTC
NA	TRBV29-1	TRBD1	TRBJ1-2	CSVDFRDSHYGYTF	TGCAGCGTTGATTTCCGGGACAGCCATTATGGCTACACCTTC
NA	TRBV5-5	NA	TRBJ1-1	CASSTEPPGKGTEAFF	TGTGCCAGCAGCACCGAACCCCCAGGGAAAGGCACTGAAGCTTTCTTT
NA	TRBV5-1	TRBD1	TRBJ2-1	CASSEDRGRFMMFF	TGCGCCAGCAGCGAGGACAGGGGTCGTTTTATGATGTTCTTC
few	TRBV6-5	NA	TRBJ1-5	CASRHTPNQPQHF	TGTGCCAGCAGACACACTCCCAATCAGCCCCAGCATTTT
many	TRBV20-1	NA	TRBJ2-6	CSAPVAGNSGANVLTF	TGCAGTGCCCCCGTGGCAGGTAACTCTGGGGCCAACGTCCTGACTTTC
NA	TRBV27	NA	TRBJ2-7	CASGSLWYEQYF	TGTGCCAGCGGATCACTCTGGTACGAGCAGTACTTC
NA	TRBV7-7	NA	TRBJ2-1	CASSSVTGQFEQFF	TGTGCTAGCAGCTCCGTGACAGGTCAATTTGAGCAGTTCTTC
many	TRBV7-2	NA	TRBJ2-7	CASSLAPPYEQYF	TGTGCCAGCAGCTTAGCCCCTCCCTACGAGCAGTACTTC
NA	TRBV20-1	NA	TRBJ1-5	CSAGDLGLQPQHF	TGCAGTGCTGGTGACTTGGGATTACAGCCCCAGCATTTT
few	TRBV7-2	NA	TRBJ2-3	CASSLEVRVGTDTQYF	TGTGCCAGCAGCTTAGAAGTGAGGGTTGGAACAGATACGCAGTATTTT
NA	TRBV9	TRBD2	TRBJ2-1	CASSPGTSIGFEQFF	TGTGCCAGCAGCCCCGGGACTAGCATCGGATTTGAGCAGTTCTTC
NA	TRBV5-6	TRBD1	TRBJ2-2	CASSLGTGARELFF	TGTGCCAGCAGCTTGGGGACAGGGGCCAGGGAGCTGTTTTTT
NA	TRBV7-2	NA	TRBJ2-7	CASSLAGSSSYEQYF	TGTGCCAGCAGTTTGGCCGGGAGCAGCTCCTACGAGCAGTACTTC